The clone carrying this T cell receptor beta chain was found a few times. These data belong to a study of blood T cell repertoires in COVID-19. Looking at the study overall: Sources were T cells, B-cell-depleted T cells, or PBMCs; the material itself was cDNA or gDNA.

Authors' methods: By means of reference gene primer amplification, nucleated cell counts were estimated. Produced via immunoSEQ multiplex PCR; TCRdb's table is partial and in-frame only. V, J and clone size reflect that table, while D and trimming were determined from the DNA. The sample contains more than 150,000 clones, 80% to 90% of which appear only once. The clonotype comes from a man aged 25 to 45 with active or convalescent COVID-19. The specimen sequenced was peripheral blood.

In DNA, the CDR3 is TGTGCCAACCCTTGGTGGCACAATGAGCAGTTCTTC. This gives the protein CANPWWHNEQFF. The chain employs TRBV19 and TRBJ2-1; D is unclear. CDR1 is LNHDA and CDR2 is SQIVND in the germline V gene (reference sequence). The CDR3 is 12 amino acids. Trimming took off 10 bases at V and 5 bases at J, with 12 bases between the two ends.